This T cell receptor beta chain is drawn from a study of cytomegalovirus exposure and HLA in healthy donors. Study findings and constraints: Previously analyzed data showed that most TCR beta V segments were productive at a frequency of about 87% or about 30%.

V lost 9 bases and J 5 bases, leaving 16 bases between the germline ends. Looked up from germline, CDR1 is MNHNY and CDR2 is SVGAGI (reference sequence). CDR3 length: 13 amino acids. As regards this clone: Its antigen is not known.

Primers for the PCR totalled 60 Vbeta and 13 Jbeta. Only in-frame clones appear in the TCRdb table, and some are missing; sequencing was by immunoSEQ multiplex PCR. The sample includes around 200,000 clones, roughly 77% of them seen just once. Specimen: PBMCs. The clonotype was recovered from a man younger than 40 in good health and CMV-seropositive. This chain joins TRBV6-6 and TRBJ2-5; TRBD1 might be the D (5 bases). The CDR3 is CASTGGAGETQYF. CDR3 nucleotide sequence: TGTGCCAGTACTGGTGGGGCCGGGGAGACCCAGTACTTC.